Each of the 24 T cell receptor beta chains below was sequenced from the same sample in a study of OX40 agonist ivuxolimab in advanced cancers. The data were produced by immunoSEQ multiplex PCR, yet TCRdb's version contains in-frame clones alone and is incomplete. The repertoire includes 20,000 or so clones, 77% of them detected once, and 15% to 20% sits in the top ten. The material sequenced was CD4+ or CD8+ T cells sorted from blood, taken in a trial of the OX40 agonist ivuxolimab. These receptors were collected from an adult with an advanced solid tumor such as melanoma, head and neck, liver or kidney cancer.

Relative to its sample, this clone is medium-sized. The chain uses TRBV4-3 and TRBJ1-2, with D maybe TRBD1 (5 bases). Germline-derived CDR1 and CDR2 are LGHNA and YSLEER. V shed 0 bases and J shed 7 bases, with 24 bases lying between them. The CDR3 sequence is 18 residues long. The DNA for the CDR3 is TGCGCCAGCAGCCAAGAAGATCCGGCAGGGTGGGGGAATGGTGGCTACACCTTC. Amino acids: CASSQEDPAGWGNGGYTF.

This clone was seen only a few times. The chain joins TRBV11-2 to TRBJ2-2; 8 nucleotides line up with TRBD2. J lost 1 base, V lost 3 bases, and 4 bases had no gene match. This CDR3 is 16 amino acids long. Per the germline V gene, CDR1 is SGHAT and CDR2 is FQNNGV. The CDR3 nucleotides are TGTGCCAGCAGCTTGTTAGCGGGGATGAACACCGGGGAGCTGTTTTTT. As protein: CASSLLAGMNTGELFF.

This clone was counted a single time. The genes are TRBV15 and TRBJ1-3, with a possible D match to TRBD1 (6 bases). V was clipped by 6 bases and J by 3 bases, with 9 bases between them. This CDR3 has 13 amino acids. Germline-derived CDR1 and CDR2 are LNHNV and YYDKDF (reference sequence). The DNA of the CDR3 is TGTGCCACCAGGAAGGGGGATGGAAACACCATATATTTT. As protein: CATRKGDGNTIYF.

The chain links TRBV7-8 to TRBJ2-1; no clear D. The CDR3 length is 13 residues. The V and J ends lost 1 base and 8 bases respectively, with 9 bases between them. The germline gives CDR1 SGHVS, CDR2 FQNEAQ. Here the CDR3 reads CASSLVSGYEQFF. CDR3 coding DNA: TGTGCCAGCAGCTTAGTTTCGGGCTATGAGCAGTTCTTC.

The chain has TRBV7-6 and TRBJ1-3; D is uncertain. In germline, CDR1 is SGHVS, CDR2 FNYEAQ. This CDR3 contains 16 residues. V was pared by 0 bases and J by 0 bases, with 9 bases between. The CDR3 coding sequence is TGTGCCAGCAGCTTAGCAGGTGCAGGCTCTGGAAACACCATATATTTT. Its translation is CASSLAGAGSGNTIYF.

This clone was observed a few times. The chain carries TRBV7-2 and TRBJ2-5; 10 bases line up with TRBD2. V shed 5 bases, J shed 5 bases, and the junction held 14 bases outside the gene matches. There are 17 residues in the CDR3. Germline V gene lookup returns CDR1 SGHTA and CDR2 FQGNSA. The CDR3 reads CASSPTRLLAGEETQYF. The CDR3 nucleotides are TGTGCCAGCAGCCCCACCAGACTCCTAGCGGGGGAGGAGACCCAGTACTTC.

CDR3 DNA sequence: TGTGCCAGCAGCTCTCATGAGTTAGGAGGGGAAGAATACTACAATGAGCAGTTCTTC. Translating gives CASSSHELGGEEYYNEQFF. The chain is built from TRBV7-6 and TRBJ2-1; a possible D gene is TRBD2 (6 bases). Germline lookup yields CDR1 SGHVS and CDR2 FNYEAQ. The CDR3 has 19 residues. Trimming pared 4 bases from V and 3 bases from J, leaving 25 bases between.

This chain connects TRBV5-4 to TRBJ1-5; no clear D. V was cut by 1 base and J by 8 bases, with 10 bases left in between. Germline CDR1 SGHNT, CDR2 YYREEE (reference sequence). This CDR3 spans 13 amino acids. The CDR3 region has the DNA TGTGCCAGCAGCTTGAGCCTCGGGGAGCCCCAGCATTTT. This sequence encodes CASSLSLGEPQHF. Full variable domain (missing parts from reference TRBV5-4 and TRBJ1-5): ETGVTQSPTHLIKTRGQQVTLRCSSQSGHNTVSWYQQALGQGPQFIFQYYREEENGRGNFPPRFSGLQFPNYSSELNVNALELDDSALYLCASSLSLGEPQHFGDGTRLSIL.

The chain carries TRBV27 and TRBJ2-2; D is unresolved. V lost 5 bases to trimming and J lost 4 bases, with 11 bases between them. Per germline, CDR1 MNHEY and CDR2 SMNVEV (reference sequence). The CDR3 has 14 amino acids. The CDR3 sequence is CASSPMWGTGELFF. CDR3 coding DNA: TGTGCCAGCAGTCCTATGTGGGGCACCGGGGAGCTGTTTTTT.

This rearrangement joins TRBV7-9 to TRBJ2-7; 13 nucleotides line up with TRBD2. This CDR3 region has 15 residues. The J segment lost 1 base and the V segment lost 6 bases, leaving 3 bases of the junction unmatched. Germline CDR1 SEHNR, CDR2 FQNEAQ (reference sequence). CDR3 residues: CASSRTSGGSYEQYF. CDR3 coding DNA: TGTGCCAGCAGTCGGACTAGCGGGGGTTCCTACGAGCAGTACTTC.

The V gene is TRBV5-7, the J gene TRBJ2-1; TRBD1 agrees at 8 bases. TRBV5-7 is an ORF, and what it does is uncertain. V shed 2 bases and J 9 bases; nucleotides not matched to a gene: 10. The CDR3 totals 15 residues. CDR3 nucleotide sequence: TGTGCCAGCAGCTTTGCGGGACAGGACGTAGGTGAGCAGTTCTTC. This encodes CASSFAGQDVGEQFF.

The V call is TRBV2, the J call TRBJ1-2, with 10 bases that match TRBD1. This CDR3 has 15 residues. CDR1 and CDR2 from the germline V gene are SNHLY and FYNNEI. Losses at the gene ends were 7 bases for V and 6 bases for J; bases not matched to a gene: 11. The CDR3 DNA sequence: TGTGCCAGCAAGTACTCCGGGACAGGGGAACATGGCTACACCTTC. Residues: CASKYSGTGEHGYTF.

The chain recombines TRBV6-6 with TRBJ2-3; possibly TRBD2 for D (5 bases). This CDR3 has 13 amino acids. Germline assignment: CDR1 MNHNY and CDR2 SVGAGI (reference sequence). V dropped 5 bases and J dropped 2 bases, with 8 bases sitting between them. The CDR3 protein is CASSRGFTDTQYF. In nucleotides, the CDR3 is TGTGCCAGCAGTCGAGGGTTCACAGATACGCAGTATTTT.

This clone was counted only a few times. J is TRBJ2-7 and V is TRBV4-1; a possible D gene is TRBD1 (6 bases). The CDR3 totals 14 residues. Germline lookup yields CDR1 MGHRA and CDR2 YSYEKL. V gave up 0 bases and J gave up 2 bases, with 8 bases separating them. The CDR3 region has the DNA TGCGCCAGCAGCCAAGATAGGACAGCCTACGAGCAGTACTTC. It yields the protein CASSQDRTAYEQYF.

The rearrangement links TRBV5-5 to TRBJ2-7, with D unresolved. Germline CDR1 reads SGHKS; CDR2 reads YYEKEE (reference sequence). The CDR3 spans 15 residues. With 0 bases removed from V and 2 bases from J, the gap between germline ends came to 12 bases. The CDR3, as DNA: TGTGCCAGCAGCTTGGTTCTCTCTGGGGCCTACGAGCAGTACTTC. Its translation: CASSLVLSGAYEQYF.

The gene calls are TRBV2 and TRBJ2-7, with D possibly TRBD2 on 5 matching bases. From germline, CDR1 is SNHLY and CDR2 FYNNEI. The CDR3 runs 13 residues. V lost 8 bases and J 3 bases, leaving 14 bases between the germline ends. For the CDR3, the DNA is TGTGCCAGCTCTGAGGGAGTAGGCTACGAGCAGTACTTC. This translates into CASSEGVGYEQYF. Full variable domain (missing parts from reference TRBV2 and TRBJ2-7): EPEVTQTPSHQVTQMGQEVILRCVPISNHLYFYWYRQILGQKVEFLVSFYNNEISEKSEIFDDQFSVERPDGSNFTLKIRSTKLEDSAMYFCASSEGVGYEQYFGPGTRLTVT.

The V and J genes are TRBV9 and TRBJ2-1; D remains ambiguous. The CDR3 contains 17 residues. Trimming shortened V by 0 bases and J by 0 bases, and 13 bases separated the two germline ends. Germline lookup yields CDR1 SGDLS and CDR2 YYNGEE. CDR3 sequence reads: CASSVVARTSSYNEQFF. For the CDR3, the DNA is TGTGCCAGCAGCGTAGTCGCCAGGACGAGCTCCTACAATGAGCAGTTCTTC.

This sequence joins TRBV6-5 and TRBJ2-3, with a weak D call TRBD2 (6 bases). The CDR3 totals 16 residues. Trimming shortened V by 0 bases and J by 1 base, and 11 bases separated the two germline ends. Germline-derived CDR1 and CDR2 are MNHEY and SVGAGI. The CDR3 protein is CASSYSAGSGTDTQYF. The CDR3, as DNA: TGTGCCAGCAGTTACTCCGCGGGGAGTGGCACAGATACGCAGTATTTT.

This rearrangement joins TRBV7-2 to TRBJ1-4; 8 bases align to TRBD1. The V segment lost 5 bases and the J segment 0 bases; nucleotides outside the gene matches: 5. The CDR3 totals 16 residues. CDR1 is SGHTA and CDR2 is FQGNSA in the germline V gene. The CDR3 DNA follows: TGTGCCAGCAGCCCCGTACAGGGGGCAACTAATGAAAAACTGTTTTTT. Translation gives CASSPVQGATNEKLFF. Complete variable domain (other parts from reference TRBV7-2 and TRBJ1-4): GAGVSQSPSNKVTEKGKDVELRCDPISGHTALYWYRQSLGQGLEFLIYFQGNSAPDKSGLPSDRFSAERTGGSVSTLTIQRTQQEDSAVYLCASSPVQGATNEKLFFGSGTQLSVL.

This sequence joins TRBV7-6 and TRBJ2-3; TRBD2 agrees at 10 bases. Germline V gene lookup returns CDR1 SGHVS and CDR2 FNYEAQ. The CDR3 is 15 amino acids. V dropped 5 bases and J dropped 0; count of bases not matched to a gene: 2. The CDR3 is CASSNSGGSTDTQYF. The DNA for the CDR3 is TGTGCCAGCAGCAATAGCGGGGGGAGCACAGATACGCAGTATTTT.

This clone is judged medium-sized. This sequence joins TRBV2 and TRBJ1-1; D call uncertain. V was pared by 5 bases and J by 7 bases, with 11 bases between. Germline V gene lookup returns CDR1 SNHLY and CDR2 FYNNEI. This CDR3 is built from 12 residues. CDR3 DNA: TGTGCCAGCAGTTCCAGTGTAGGTGAAGCTTTCTTT. Its protein product is CASSSSVGEAFF.

The rearrangement uses TRBV4-3 and TRBJ1-5; no definite D call. The V gene lost 4 bases and the J gene lost 2 bases, with 9 bases spanning the gap. CDR1 LGHNA and CDR2 YSLEER come from the germline V gene. CDR3 length: 14 residues. This chain's CDR3 is CASSLDGGNQPQHF. Here the CDR3 DNA reads TGCGCCAGCAGCCTTGATGGCGGCAATCAGCCCCAGCATTTT.

The chain recombines TRBV7-9 with TRBJ1-4; no definite D call. From germline, CDR1 is SEHNR and CDR2 FQNEAQ (reference sequence). Trimming removed 5 bases at V and 4 bases at J, with 11 bases between. The CDR3 length is 14 residues. CDR3 protein: CASSAMGSNEKLFF. The CDR3 DNA sequence: TGTGCCAGCAGCGCAATGGGGAGTAATGAAAAACTGTTTTTT.

The CDR3 sequence is CASSLGRSELFF. Written as DNA, the CDR3 is TGTGCCAGCAGCTTAGGAAGATCAGAACTGTTTTTT. The chain couples TRBV13 to TRBJ1-4; D unclear. V lost 0 bases and J lost 12, with 8 bases in between. CDR3 length: 12 residues. CDR1 and CDR2 from the germline V gene are PRHDT and FYEKMQ (reference sequence).